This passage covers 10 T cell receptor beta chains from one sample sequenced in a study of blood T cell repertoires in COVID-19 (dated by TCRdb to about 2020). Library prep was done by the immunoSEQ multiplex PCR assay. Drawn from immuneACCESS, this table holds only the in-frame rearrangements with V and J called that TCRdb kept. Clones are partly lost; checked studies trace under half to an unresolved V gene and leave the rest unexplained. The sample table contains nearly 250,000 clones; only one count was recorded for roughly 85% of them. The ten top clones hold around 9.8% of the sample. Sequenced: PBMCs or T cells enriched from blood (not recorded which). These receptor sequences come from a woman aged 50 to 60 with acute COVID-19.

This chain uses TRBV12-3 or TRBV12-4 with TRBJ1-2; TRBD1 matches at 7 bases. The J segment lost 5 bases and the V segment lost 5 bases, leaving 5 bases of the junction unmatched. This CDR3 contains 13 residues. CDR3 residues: CASSPGTAYGYTF. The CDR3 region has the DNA TGTGCCAGCAGTCCCGGGACAGCTTATGGCTACACCTTC.

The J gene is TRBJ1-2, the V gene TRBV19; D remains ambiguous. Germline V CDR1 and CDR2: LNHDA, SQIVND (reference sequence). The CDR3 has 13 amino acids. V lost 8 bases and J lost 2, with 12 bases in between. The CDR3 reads CASHLEGNYGYTF. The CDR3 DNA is TGTGCCAGTCACCTAGAGGGCAACTATGGCTACACCTTC.

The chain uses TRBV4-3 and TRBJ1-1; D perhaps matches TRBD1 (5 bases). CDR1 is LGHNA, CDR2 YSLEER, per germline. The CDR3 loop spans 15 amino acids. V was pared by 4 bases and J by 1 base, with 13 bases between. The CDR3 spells CASSRGDGWNTEAFF. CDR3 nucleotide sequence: TGCGCCAGCAGCCGCGGGGACGGATGGAACACTGAAGCTTTCTTT.

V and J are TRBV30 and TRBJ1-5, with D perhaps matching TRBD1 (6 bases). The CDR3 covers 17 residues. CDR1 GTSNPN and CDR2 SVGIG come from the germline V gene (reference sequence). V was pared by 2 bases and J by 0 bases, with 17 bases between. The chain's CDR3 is CAWSWGSGVNSNQPQHF. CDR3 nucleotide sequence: TGTGCCTGGAGTTGGGGGTCAGGGGTTAATAGCAATCAGCCCCAGCATTTT.

The CDR3 loop reads CASSPRQGGRKTQYF. CDR3 DNA sequence: TGTGCCAGCAGTCCCCGTCAAGGGGGCCGAAAGACCCAGTACTTC. The V gene is TRBV27, the J gene TRBJ2-5; 7 nucleotides align to TRBD1. Germline trimming cut 5 bases from V and 6 bases from J; bases unmatched to any gene: 12. The CDR3 consists of 15 residues. Germline CDR1 and CDR2: MNHEY and SMNVEV (reference sequence).

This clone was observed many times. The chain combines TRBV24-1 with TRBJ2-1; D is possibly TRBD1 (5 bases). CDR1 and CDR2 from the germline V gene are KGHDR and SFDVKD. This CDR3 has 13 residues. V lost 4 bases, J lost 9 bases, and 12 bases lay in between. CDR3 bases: TGTGCCACCAGTGAGCCAGGGAAAAGTGAGCAGTTCTTC. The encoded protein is CATSEPGKSEQFF.

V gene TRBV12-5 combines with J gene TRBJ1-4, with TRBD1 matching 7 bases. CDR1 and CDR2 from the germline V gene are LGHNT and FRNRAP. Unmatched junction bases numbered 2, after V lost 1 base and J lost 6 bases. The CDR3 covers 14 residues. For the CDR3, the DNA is TGTGCTAGTGGTTTGGGGGACAGAGATGAAAAACTGTTTTTT. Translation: CASGLGDRDEKLFF.

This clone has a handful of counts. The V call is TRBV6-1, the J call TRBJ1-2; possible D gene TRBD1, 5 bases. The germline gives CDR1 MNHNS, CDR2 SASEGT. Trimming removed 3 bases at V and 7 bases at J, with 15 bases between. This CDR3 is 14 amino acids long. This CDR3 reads CASSEGPFQGGYTF. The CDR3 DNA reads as TGTGCCAGCAGTGAGGGGCCCTTCCAGGGTGGCTACACCTTC.

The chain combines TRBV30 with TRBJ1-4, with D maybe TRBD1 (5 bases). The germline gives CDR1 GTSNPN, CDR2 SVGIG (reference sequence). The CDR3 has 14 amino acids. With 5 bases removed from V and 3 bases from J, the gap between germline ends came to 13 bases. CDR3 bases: TGTGCCTGGGGTGCCGGGGGACCTAATGAAAAACTGTTTTTT. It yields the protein CAWGAGGPNEKLFF.

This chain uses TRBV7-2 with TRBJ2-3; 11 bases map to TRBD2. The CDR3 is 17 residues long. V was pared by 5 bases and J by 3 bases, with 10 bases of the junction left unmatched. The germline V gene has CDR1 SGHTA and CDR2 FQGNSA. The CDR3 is CASSILPLAGGTDTQYF. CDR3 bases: TGTGCCAGCAGCATACTGCCCTTAGCGGGGGGGACAGATACGCAGTATTTT.